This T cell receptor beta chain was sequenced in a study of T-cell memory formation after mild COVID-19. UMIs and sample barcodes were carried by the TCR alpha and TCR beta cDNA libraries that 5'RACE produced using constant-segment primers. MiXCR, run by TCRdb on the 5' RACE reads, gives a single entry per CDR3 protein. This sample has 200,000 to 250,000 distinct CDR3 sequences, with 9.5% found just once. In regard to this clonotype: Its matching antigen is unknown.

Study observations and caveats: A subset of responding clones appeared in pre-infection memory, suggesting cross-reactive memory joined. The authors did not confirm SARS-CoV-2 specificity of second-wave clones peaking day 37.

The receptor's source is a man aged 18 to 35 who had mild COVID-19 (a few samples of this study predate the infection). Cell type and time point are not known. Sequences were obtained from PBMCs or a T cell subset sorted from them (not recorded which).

CDR3: CSARPLLGLADTQYF. The CDR3 DNA reads as TGCAGTGCTCGCCCCCTATTGGGTTTGGCAGATACGCAGTATTTT. The chain employs TRBV20-1 and TRBJ2-3; D is unclear. CDR3 length equals 15 residues. Germline lookup yields CDR1 DFQATT and CDR2 SNEGSKA (reference sequence). Trimming took 5 bases from V and 4 from J, leaving 19 bases between them.